Following are 27 T cell receptor beta chains from one sample sequenced in a study of tissue T cells after allogeneic stem cell transplantation. Repertoires were generated with immunoSEQ multiplex PCR, while TCRdb's copy carries only in-frame clones and drops some. The repertoire holds about 2,800 clones, with roughly 40% as singletons. Noted time point: mouse harvest day 14 after allogeneic transplant. Mouse grafts combined 10^7 T-cell-depleted bone marrow cells with 10^6 splenic CD5+ T cells. The specimen was gut tissue. These receptors all come from a female BALB/c mouse given C57BL/6 T cells with graft-versus-host disease after an allogeneic hematopoietic cell transplant.

On this clone itself: A junction boundary mismatches the germline segment, possibly from a read error. The gene names here belong to mouse. The DNA ends 1 residue before the CDR3 does, and the rest of the CDR3 is filled in from the germline J gene. The J gene is TRBJ2-2, the V gene TRBV26; D gene uncertain. The germline CDR1 and CDR2 sequences are KGHPV and FQNQEV (reference sequence). This CDR3 has 14 residues. CDR3 DNA, as far as it was read: TGTCCCAGCCGTCGCGCGGGTTCTGGAACTACGCTCTAC. Residues: CPSRRAGSGTTLY. The CDR3, in full, reads CPSRRAGSGTTLYF.

To note about this clone: Germline and genes: mouse. CDR3 bases read: TGTGCCAGCTCCCCGACTGGGGGGGTCTATGCTGAGCAGTTC. This codes for CASSPTGGVYAEQF. The complete CDR3 sequence is CASSPTGGVYAEQFF. This rearrangement joins TRBV13-1 to TRBJ2-1; TRBD2 aligns across 11 bases. The CDR3 goes on 1 residue after the read ends, and that part is filled in from the germline J gene. The CDR3 is 15 residues long. V trimming: 7 bases; J trimming: 3 bases; junction bases outside the gene matches: 6. Per the germline V gene, CDR1 is NSHNY and CDR2 is SYGAGN.

Concerning this clone: Mouse gene names and germline throughout. The read terminates 1 residue ahead of where the CDR3 ends, so the germline J gene completes it. The chain combines TRBV3 with TRBJ2-3, with 10 bases aligning to TRBD2. Trimming at V came to 6 bases and at J to 3 bases, leaving 6 bases not matched to a gene. The length of the CDR3 is 15 residues. Germline V lookup: CDR1 SNHLY, CDR2 FYNGKV (reference sequence). CDR3: CASSSLGGRAETLYF. The CDR3 DNA, read in part, is TGTGCCAGCAGTTCGCTGGGGGGGCGGGCAGAAACGCTGTAT.

A note on this clone: Mouse gene names apply. The CDR3 is cut off 1 residue early in the read; its end comes from the germline J gene. The chain recombines TRBV19 with TRBJ1-1; a possible D gene is TRBD1 (5 bases). CDR3 length equals 13 residues. Germline V lookup: CDR1 FNHDT, CDR2 SITEND (reference sequence). V shed 2 bases and J shed 2 bases, with 7 bases lying between them. The CDR3 DNA, read in part, is TGTGCCAGCAGTATTAGGGACAACACAGAAGTCTTC. Protein: CASSIRDNTEVF. From start to end, the CDR3 is CASSIRDNTEVFF.

Concerning this clone itself: All gene names here are mouse names. With the read ending 1 residue before the CDR3 end, the germline J gene is used to fill in that end. The chain uses TRBV26 and TRBJ1-6, with D unclear. TRBJ1-6 is recorded as an ORF, its role being uncertain. Germline values: CDR1 KGHPV, CDR2 FQNQEV (reference sequence). CDR3 length: 14 amino acids. Trimming took off 0 bases at V and 7 bases at J, with 7 bases between the two ends. This CDR3 is CASSLSGENSPLYF. The CDR3 DNA, read in part, is TGTGCCAGCAGTCTGTCTGGGGAGAATTCGCCCCTCTAC.

Of note for this clone: Gene labels here are mouse ones. The sequenced fragment ends 1 residue before the CDR3 boundary, so the rest is inferred from the germline J gene. The chain carries TRBV26 and TRBJ2-2; tentative D call: TRBD1 (6 bases). The CDR3 is 14 amino acids. Trimming stripped 4 bases from V and 2 bases from J, with 8 bases between. CDR1 and CDR2 (germline): KGHPV, FQNQEV (reference sequence). The CDR3: CASSPGQNTGQLYF. The covered CDR3 bases are TGTGCCAGCAGTCCTGGACAGAACACCGGGCAGCTCTAC.

Of note for this clone: Mouse germline and gene names are used. The sequenced fragment ends 1 residue before the CDR3 boundary, so the rest is inferred from the germline J gene. The V and J genes are TRBV3 and TRBJ2-3, with D perhaps matching TRBD1 (5 bases). The germline V gene encodes CDR1 SNHLY and CDR2 FYNGKV (reference sequence). There are 14 residues in the CDR3. V was cut by 3 bases and J by 3 bases, with 10 bases left in between. CDR3 region: CASSLQGGAETLYF. The part of the CDR3 DNA that was read is TGTGCCAGCAGCTTGCAGGGTGGGGCAGAAACGCTGTAT.

On this clone: Gene names are the mouse ones. The read ends 1 residue before the CDR3 terminus; that terminus is restored from the germline J gene. This rearrangement joins TRBV26 to TRBJ2-7, with D perhaps TRBD1 (5 bases). Trimming shortened V by 4 bases and J by 5 bases, and 6 bases separated the two germline ends. The CDR3 runs to 11 residues. Germline-derived CDR1 and CDR2 are KGHPV and FQNQEV (reference sequence). Partial CDR3 DNA: TGTGCCAGCAGTCAAGGGGATGAACAGTAC. Its protein is CASSQGDEQY. The whole CDR3 protein reads CASSQGDEQYF.

Concerning this clone: Each gene name is a mouse one. The DNA ends 1 residue before the CDR3 does, and the rest of the CDR3 is filled in from the germline J gene. This sequence joins TRBV12-2 and TRBJ2-7; 11 bases map to TRBD2. V shed 4 bases and J 5 bases; nucleotides not matched to a gene: 3. Germline V lookup: CDR1 SGHLS, CDR2 HYDKME. The CDR3 totals 13 residues. The part of the CDR3 DNA that was read is TGTGCCAGCTCCCCGGACTGGGGGGATGAACAGTAC. Amino acid sequence: CASSPDWGDEQY. The complete CDR3 reads CASSPDWGDEQYF.

This clone was detected only a few times. Here the gene names and germline are mouse. The read falls 1 residue short of the CDR3 end, and the missing part is taken from the germline J gene. The chain links TRBV26 to TRBJ1-4, with D possibly matching TRBD1 (6 bases). CDR3 length: 15 amino acids. V gave up 2 bases and J gave up 4 bases, with 11 bases separating them. Germline values: CDR1 KGHPV, CDR2 FQNQEV (reference sequence). The CDR3 loop reads CASSLRRDNNERLFF. The part of the CDR3 DNA that was read is TGTGCCAGCAGTCTGAGGCGGGACAACAACGAAAGATTATTT.

This clone was seen only a few times. Gene names and germline refer to mouse. The sequence runs out 1 residue before the end of the CDR3; the remainder is reconstructed from the germline J gene. The chain is built from TRBV26 and TRBJ2-1; D possibly matches TRBD1 or TRBD2 (6 bases each). The CDR3 is 14 residues long. Deletions cut 1 base from V and 6 bases from J, with 10 bases between. Germline assignment: CDR1 KGHPV and CDR2 FQNQEV (reference sequence). Here the CDR3 reads CASSLLGAGAEQFF. CDR3 bases read: TGTGCCAGCAGTCTGTTGGGGGCGGGTGCTGAGCAGTTC.

There are a few counts of this clone. The germline and genes are mouse ones. The sequenced fragment ends 1 residue before the CDR3 boundary, so the rest is inferred from the germline J gene. This same CDR3 is encoded by further DNA sequences in the sample. This chain joins TRBV31 and TRBJ2-7, with TRBD2 matching over 8 bases. With 0 bases clipped from V and 6 bases from J, the junction kept 4 bases outside the gene matches. Looked up from germline, CDR1 is GKSSPN and CDR2 is SITVG. The CDR3 runs 13 residues. CDR3 loop: CAWSLGGAGEQYF. The sequenced part of the CDR3 DNA is TGTGCCTGGAGTCTGGGGGGGGCGGGTGAACAGTAC. Filled out from reference TRBV31 and TRBJ2-7, the complete variable domain reads AQTIHQWPVAEIKAVGSPLSLGCTIKGKSSPNLYWYWQATGGTLQQLFYSITVGQVESVVQLNLSASRPKDDQFILSTEKLLLSHSGFYLCAWSLGGAGEQYFGPGTRLTVL.

This clone was recorded a few times. Mouse germline and gene names are used. The read stops 1 residue short of the end of the CDR3; the missing end is completed from the germline J gene. The chain combines TRBV26 with TRBJ2-7; D is possibly TRBD1 (6 bases). The CDR3 has 14 residues. V shed 6 bases and J shed 0 bases, with 12 bases lying between them. CDR1 and CDR2 (germline): KGHPV, FQNQEV (reference sequence). The DNA read from the CDR3 is TGTGCCAGCAGGGCGGGACAAAGCTCCTATGAACAGTAC. This sequence encodes CASRAGQSSYEQY. The whole CDR3 region reads CASRAGQSSYEQYF.

In its sample, this clone was seen a few times. Germline and genes: mouse. The read stops 1 residue short of the end of the CDR3; the missing end is completed from the germline J gene. This chain links TRBV5 with TRBJ2-7, with 8 bases identical to TRBD1. Germline CDR1 is LGHNA and CDR2 is YNLKQL (reference sequence). This CDR3 is built from 14 residues. With V trimmed by 2 bases and J by 0 bases, 0 bases remained unmatched. The sequenced CDR3 bases are TGTGCCAGCAGCCAAACAGGGGGCTCCTATGAACAGTAC. This sequence encodes CASSQTGGSYEQY. The whole CDR3 protein is CASSQTGGSYEQYF.

A remark on this clone: All gene names here are mouse names. The sequence runs out 1 residue before the end of the CDR3; the remainder is reconstructed from the germline J gene. The chain couples TRBV31 to TRBJ2-4; either TRBD1 or TRBD2 may supply D (6 bases each). Between the trimmed V and J ends, which lost 1 base and 2 bases, there was a span of 10 bases. The CDR3 covers 14 residues. Per germline, CDR1 GKSSPN and CDR2 SITVG. CDR3 sequence: CAWSPGAHQNTLYF. CDR3 DNA (partial): TGTGCCTGGAGTCCGGGGGCGCATCAAAACACCTTGTAC. Using reference TRBV31 and TRBJ2-4 for the parts outside the CDR3, the full variable domain is AQTIHQWPVAEIKAVGSPLSLGCTIKGKSSPNLYWYWQATGGTLQQLFYSITVGQVESVVQLNLSASRPKDDQFILSTEKLLLSHSGFYLCAWSPGAHQNTLYFGAGTRLSVL.

For this clone: The genes are named according to mouse. The read stops 1 residue short of the end of the CDR3; the missing end is completed from the germline J gene. The chain links TRBV3 to TRBJ2-7, with 11 bases aligning to TRBD2. From germline, CDR1 is SNHLY and CDR2 FYNGKV (reference sequence). V dropped 1 base and J dropped 4; count of bases not matched to a gene: 0. The CDR3 spans 14 residues. The sequenced part of the CDR3 DNA is TGTGCCAGCAGCTTAGGGACTGGGGGGTATGAACAGTAC. Residues: CASSLGTGGYEQY. The whole CDR3 sequence is CASSLGTGGYEQYF.

This clone is large by share. Mouse germline and gene names are used. The CDR3 sequence: CASSPNNNERLFF. The DNA read from the CDR3 is TGTGCCAGCAGTCCGAACAACAACGAAAGATTATTT. The chain combines TRBV26 with TRBJ1-4, with D uncertain. The sequenced fragment ends 1 residue before the CDR3 boundary, so the rest is inferred from the germline J gene. V was clipped by 4 bases and J by 4 bases, with 7 bases between them. Germline-derived CDR1 and CDR2 are KGHPV and FQNQEV (reference sequence). The CDR3 is made up of 13 amino acids. The variable domain in full, with the rest retrieved from reference TRBV26 and TRBJ1-4, is NSKVIQTPRYLVKGQGQKAKMRCIPEKGHPVVFWYQQNKNNEFKFLINFQNQEVLQQIDMTEKRFSAECPSNSPCSLEIQSSEAGDSALYLCASSPNNNERLFFGHGTKLSVL.

A few counts support this clone. Genes here carry mouse names. Read data end 1 residue before the CDR3 end; the end is taken from the germline J gene. The chain is built from TRBV26 and TRBJ1-2, with D hard to call. With 2 bases removed from V and 1 base from J, the gap between germline ends came to 11 bases. Per the germline V gene, CDR1 is KGHPV and CDR2 is FQNQEV (reference sequence). This CDR3 is 15 amino acids long. The CDR3 loop reads CASSLAGAGNSDYTF. Partial CDR3 DNA: TGTGCCAGCAGTCTGGCGGGCGCGGGAAACTCCGACTACACC.

A word on this clone: All gene names here are mouse names. The DNA ends 1 residue before the CDR3 does, and the rest of the CDR3 is filled in from the germline J gene. The chain joins TRBV5 to TRBJ2-7; 8 positions agree with TRBD2. CDR1 is LGHNA and CDR2 is YNLKQL in the germline V gene (reference sequence). This CDR3 is 18 amino acids long. The ends lost 1 base at V and 0 bases at J; junction bases unmatched: 11. The sequenced CDR3 bases are TGTGCCAGCAGCCAAGTTTTGGGGGGGGCGCTGGGCTCCTATGAACAGTAC. This gives the protein CASSQVLGGALGSYEQY. The CDR3 in its entirety is CASSQVLGGALGSYEQYF.

In the case of this clone: The gene names here belong to mouse. The CDR3 end is not reached by the read, which stops 1 residue before it; the germline J gene fills it in. The chain is built from TRBV26 and TRBJ2-1, with 11 bases that match TRBD2. CDR1 and CDR2 (germline): KGHPV, FQNQEV (reference sequence). Losses at the gene ends were 3 bases for V and 4 bases for J; bases not matched to a gene: 2. The CDR3 runs to 15 residues. CDR3 bases read: TGTGCCAGCAGTCTAGACTGGGGGGGGTATGCTGAGCAGTTC. Translated, it gives CASSLDWGGYAEQF. The full CDR3 is CASSLDWGGYAEQFF.

This clone has just a few counts. Any gene name here is a mouse gene name. With the read ending 1 residue before the CDR3 end, the germline J gene is used to fill in that end. The gene calls are TRBV23 and TRBJ1-1. The CDR3 is made up of 12 amino acids. Germline CDR1 KGHTA, CDR2 FQNQQP. The sequenced part of the CDR3 DNA is TGCTCCAGCAGTCACTCGGGGGCAGAAGTCTTC. Translation: CSSSHSGAEVF. The full CDR3 reads CSSSHSGAEVFF.

To note about this clone: The listed genes are named as in mouse. The CDR3 DNA, read in part, is TGTGCCAGCAGTCGGACAGGGGTCACAGAAGTCTTC. Residues: CASSRTGVTEVF. The full CDR3 protein reads CASSRTGVTEVFF. This rearrangement joins TRBV26 to TRBJ1-1; the match to TRBD1 covers 9 bases. The read comes to an end 1 residue before the CDR3 does, leaving the germline J gene to fill in the end. From germline, CDR1 is KGHPV and CDR2 FQNQEV (reference sequence). This CDR3 has 13 residues. Trimming took 4 bases from V and 4 from J; bases not matched to a gene: 1.

As concerns this clone: Gene names refer to mouse genes. The CDR3 end lies 1 residue beyond the end of the read and is filled in from the germline J gene. The rearrangement links TRBV26 to TRBJ2-4, with a tentative D call TRBD1 (5 bases). The CDR3 extends over 14 amino acids. V was clipped by 6 bases and J by 0 bases, with 10 bases between them. Germline V gene lookup returns CDR1 KGHPV and CDR2 FQNQEV (reference sequence). The CDR3 bases that were read are TGTGCCAGCAGCGCAGACAGAAGTCAAAACACCTTGTAC. This translates into CASSADRSQNTLY. The whole CDR3 reads CASSADRSQNTLYF.

This clone was counted between two and nine times. Genes and germline come from the mouse. The read ends 1 residue shy of where the CDR3 ends; the end is completed using the germline J gene. The rearrangement uses TRBV26 and TRBJ1-3; TRBD1 agrees at 8 bases. Germline trimming cut 4 bases from V and 2 bases from J; bases unmatched to any gene: 4. The CDR3 extends over 15 amino acids. Germline CDR1 and CDR2: KGHPV and FQNQEV (reference sequence). CDR3 region: CASSRQGATGNTLYF. The sequenced CDR3 bases are TGTGCCAGCAGTCGTCAGGGGGCAACTGGAAATACGCTCTAT.

As regards this clone: Gene names are the mouse ones. The missing CDR3 end, 1 residue past where the read stops, is filled in from the germline J gene. The rearrangement links TRBV3 to TRBJ2-7; 12 bases fit TRBD2. J gave up 7 bases and V 3 bases, and 4 bases lay outside the gene matches. Germline loops: CDR1 SNHLY, CDR2 FYNGKV (reference sequence). This CDR3 has 14 amino acids. Partial CDR3 DNA: TGTGCCAGCAGCTTCGGGACTGGGGGGCGGGAACAGTAC. Its protein product is CASSFGTGGREQY. In full, the CDR3 is CASSFGTGGREQYF.

Note on this clone: The listed genes are named as in mouse. The read falls 1 residue short of the CDR3 end, and the missing part is taken from the germline J gene. The chain couples TRBV26 to TRBJ2-2; 10 bases agree with TRBD1. With 6 bases clipped from V and 3 bases from J, the junction kept 1 base outside the gene matches. CDR1 is KGHPV and CDR2 is FQNQEV in the germline V gene (reference sequence). This CDR3 comprises 14 residues. CDR3 sequence: CASRGTGDTGQLYF. Incomplete CDR3 DNA: TGTGCCAGCAGGGGGACAGGGGACACCGGGCAGCTCTAC.

On this clone itself: Gene and germline names: mouse. The read terminates 1 residue ahead of where the CDR3 ends, so the germline J gene completes it. The chain couples TRBV1 to TRBJ2-1; 9 nucleotides line up with TRBD2. J gave up 6 bases and V 0 bases, and 3 bases lay outside the gene matches. The germline gives CDR1 NSQYPW, CDR2 LRSPGD (reference sequence). CDR3 length: 15 residues. CDR3 DNA, as far as it was read: TGCACCTGCAGTGCAGATTTGGGGGGGCTTGCTGAGCAGTTC. It yields the protein CTCSADLGGLAEQF. The whole CDR3 protein is CTCSADLGGLAEQFF. Complete variable domain (other parts from reference TRBV1 and TRBJ2-1): VTLLEQNPRWRLVPRGQAVNLRCILKNSQYPWMSWYQQDLQKQLQWLFTLRSPGDKEVKSLPGADYLATRVTDTELRLQVANMSQGRTLYCTCSADLGGLAEQFFGPGTRLTVL.